The 8 T cell receptor beta chains below all came from one sample that was sequenced in a study of blood T cell repertoires in COVID-19. Produced via immunoSEQ multiplex PCR; TCRdb's table is partial and in-frame only. This repertoire shows about 49,000 clones, 87% found once; its top ten account for around 4.5%. Material: peripheral blood. The receptors were sampled from a human donor in a cohort sampled during active COVID-19.

J is TRBJ2-7 and V is TRBV6-8; TRBD2 agrees at 10 bases. There are 18 residues in the CDR3. The V gene's germline CDR1 is MNHGY and CDR2 SAAAGT. V lost 6 bases and J lost 3; bases outside the gene matches: 17. CDR3 region: CASRTKPGLAPGDYEQYF. For the CDR3, the DNA is TGTGCCAGCAGAACGAAACCGGGACTAGCGCCGGGGGACTACGAGCAGTACTTC.

This rearrangement joins TRBV4-3 to TRBJ2-1; a possible D gene is TRBD2 (6 bases). CDR1 and CDR2 (germline): LGHNA, YSLEER. Trimming stripped 2 bases from V and 10 bases from J, with 15 bases between. This CDR3 is 14 amino acids long. The CDR3 coding sequence is TGCGCCAGCAGCCAAACGGGACTTTATCCCGAGCAGTTCTTC. Amino acids: CASSQTGLYPEQFF.

This clone has more than one count but fewer than ten. The V and J genes are TRBV9 and TRBJ2-1; D is perhaps TRBD2 (5 bases). This CDR3 spans 16 amino acids. The germline V and J ends were trimmed by 4 bases and 0 bases, with 14 bases remaining between them. Germline CDR1 and CDR2: SGDLS and YYNGEE. The CDR3 sequence is CASSPPGLYSYNEQFF. CDR3 sequence (DNA): TGTGCCAGCAGCCCCCCCGGACTGTACTCCTACAATGAGCAGTTCTTC.

The gene calls are TRBV4-2 and TRBJ2-1; 8 positions agree with TRBD2. V lost 4 bases, J lost 7 bases, and 6 bases stayed unmatched. Germline V gene sequence: CDR1 LGHNA, CDR2 YNFKEQ. This CDR3 contains 14 residues. DNA of the CDR3: TGTGCCAGCAGCCCGGGACTAGTCGCGAATGAGCAGTTCTTC. Protein: CASSPGLVANEQFF.

The chain links TRBV29-1 to TRBJ2-1, with 7 bases that match TRBD1. Germline assignment: CDR1 SQVTM and CDR2 ANQGSEA. This CDR3 has 12 amino acids. With V trimmed by 7 bases and J by 4 bases, 4 bases remained unmatched. CDR3 amino acids: CSAYRGYNEQFF. CDR3 nucleotides: TGCAGCGCCTACAGGGGTTACAATGAGCAGTTCTTC.

The V gene is TRBV3-1 (or the pseudogene TRBV3-2), the J gene TRBJ2-7; weak D call: TRBD1 (6 bases). The CDR3 contains 15 residues. Trimming removed 6 bases at V and 2 bases at J, with 17 bases between. CDR1 and CDR2 from the germline V gene are LGHDT and YNNKEL (reference sequence). CDR3 in DNA: TGTGCCAGCAGTCCCCCCGGGACACCTACCTACGAGCAGTACTTC. This translates into CASSPPGTPTYEQYF.

V usage is TRBV6-1 and J usage is TRBJ2-5, with TRBD2 as a possible D gene (5 bases). Germline V CDR1 and CDR2: MNHNS, SASEGT. V lost 3 bases, J lost 7 bases, and 15 bases lay in between. This CDR3 contains 14 residues. CDR3: CASSDSVVGGTQYF. The CDR3 bases are TGTGCCAGCAGTGATTCTGTAGTTGGAGGGACCCAGTACTTC.

The rearrangement links TRBV6-5 to TRBJ2-7; weak D call: TRBD2 (5 bases). Germline V gene lookup returns CDR1 MNHEY and CDR2 SVGAGI. V was shortened by 8 bases and J by 3 bases, with 11 bases between the two germline ends. This CDR3 spans 12 amino acids. The CDR3 protein is CASGGDNYEQYF. DNA of the CDR3: TGTGCCAGCGGAGGAGACAACTACGAGCAGTACTTC.